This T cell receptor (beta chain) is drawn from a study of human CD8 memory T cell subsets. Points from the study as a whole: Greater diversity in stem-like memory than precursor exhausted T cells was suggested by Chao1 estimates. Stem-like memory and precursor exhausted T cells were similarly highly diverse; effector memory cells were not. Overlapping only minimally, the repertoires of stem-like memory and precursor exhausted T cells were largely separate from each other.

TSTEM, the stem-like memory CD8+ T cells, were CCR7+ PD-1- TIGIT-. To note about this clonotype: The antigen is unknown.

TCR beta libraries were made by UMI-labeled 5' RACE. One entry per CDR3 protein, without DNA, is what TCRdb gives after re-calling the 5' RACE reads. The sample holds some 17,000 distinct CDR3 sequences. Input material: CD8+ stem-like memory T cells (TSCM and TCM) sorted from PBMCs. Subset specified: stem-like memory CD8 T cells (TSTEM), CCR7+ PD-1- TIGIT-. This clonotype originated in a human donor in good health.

CDR3 sequence reads: CASSFGTTETQYF. The rearrangement links TRBV12-3 or TRBV12-4 to TRBJ2-5; TCRdb's D gene call, TRBD1, goes unchecked for lack of DNA. The length of the CDR3 is 13 residues.